This is a list of T cell receptor beta chains from one sample in a study of human thymus T cells. The table came from immunoSEQ multiplex PCR; TCRdb's copy has only in-frame clones and leaves some out. The sample holds tens of thousands of clones, roughly 95% seen once. The sample consisted of thymus tissue. The source of these receptors is a girl under two years old with a congenital heart defect but otherwise immunologically healthy. The CDR3 runs from the conserved cysteine through the conserved F or W. A D gene is named only where the DNA matches it firmly. Clone size is given for some rows only: seen once, a few or many times, or a class if the clone is expanded.

d_gene,abundance,v_gene,j_gene,CDR3nt,CDR3aa
.,.,TRBV19,TRBJ1-3,TGTGCCAGTAGTCCCAGCCGACCGCTGGGCTCTGGAAACACCATATATTTT,CASSPSRPLGSGNTIYF
.,once,TRBV27,TRBJ2-7,TGTGCCAGCAGTTTTCAGTACTTC,CASSFQYF
TRBD2,.,TRBV4-1,TRBJ2-1,TGCGCCAGCAGCCATACTAGCGGACCGTACAATGAGCAGTTCTTC,CASSHTSGPYNEQFF
.,.,TRBV28,TRBJ1-2,TGTGCCAGCAGTTCGGGTGGTTCGAGCTATGGCTACACCTTC,CASSSGGSSYGYTF
TRBD2,.,TRBV19,TRBJ2-5,TGTGCCAGTCGCGGGAGGGCCAGAGAGACCCAGTACTTC,CASRGRARETQYF
.,.,TRBV19,TRBJ1-5,TGTGCCAGTAGTATAGGTTGGGGGGCGGTGCGGGGCAATCAGCCCCAGCATTTT,CASSIGWGAVRGNQPQHF
.,.,TRBV2,TRBJ2-7,TGTGCCAGCAGGCACGGACAGACCTACGAGCAGTACTTC,CASRHGQTYEQYF
TRBD2,.,TRBV11-2,TRBJ2-1,TGTGCCAGCAGCTTAACCCAAGCTAGCGGGTTTAACTCCTACAATGAGCAGTTCTTC,CASSLTQASGFNSYNEQFF
TRBD1,.,TRBV28,TRBJ1-1,TGTGCCAGCAGTAGGGACAGCCAATGGAACACTGAAGCTTTCTTT,CASSRDSQWNTEAFF
.,.,TRBV19,TRBJ2-3,TGTGCCGCCGGGGGTGGCAGGAGGGATACGCAGTATTTT,CAAGGGRRDTQYF
.,once,TRBV21-1,TRBJ2-5,TGTGCCAGCAGCATGGGATGGACAGGGGGGTCTTATGAGACCCAGTACTTC,CASSMGWTGGSYETQYF
TRBD2,.,TRBV11-2,TRBJ2-5,TGTGCCAGCAGCTTAGACCCGGCGACTAGCGGTTACCAAGAGACCCAGTACTTC,CASSLDPATSGYQETQYF
.,.,TRBV4-1,TRBJ2-3,TGCGCCAGCAGCCACCCCGGCCCACTAGAGGCTAGCACAGATACGCAGTATTTT,CASSHPGPLEASTDTQYF
TRBD2,.,TRBV2,TRBJ2-5,TGTGCCAGCAGACCCGACCCGAGGACTAGCGGGGAAGAGACCCAGTACTTC,CASRPDPRTSGEETQYF
TRBD1,.,TRBV28,TRBJ1-1,TGTGCCAGCAGTTATGGGGACAGCATGAACACTGAAGCTTTCTTT,CASSYGDSMNTEAFF